Listed below are T cell receptor beta chains from one sample, sequenced in a study of blood T cell repertoires in COVID-19. Profiling relied on immunoSEQ multiplex PCR, and the TCRdb table lists in-frame clones only, not all of them. The data show over 200,000 clones, less than 85% seen once. Sequencing was performed on PBMCs or T cells enriched from blood (not recorded which). The receptor set was obtained from a man in his 60s who had recovered from COVID-19. Both conserved end residues are part of each CDR3. A D gene is named only where the DNA matches it firmly. Some rows mark clone size as missing; the rest say once, few, many or name a class of expanded clone.

CDR3nt	CDR3aa	d_gene	abundance	v_gene	j_gene
TGTGCCAGCAGCTTATTGGGACAGAACAATTCACCCCTCCACTTT	CASSLLGQNNSPLHF	TRBD1	-	TRBV7-2	TRBJ1-6
TGTGCCAGCAGCTTATCTATGAACAGTCCCTACAATGAGCAGTTCTTC	CASSLSMNSPYNEQFF	-	-	TRBV7-2	TRBJ2-1
TGCGCCAGCAGCCAATCGCCTGTCAGCAATGAGCAGTTCTTC	CASSQSPVSNEQFF	-	-	TRBV4-3	TRBJ2-1
TGCGCCAGCAGCCCATGGACAGGGGAGAGGGTGAACACTGAAGCTTTCTTT	CASSPWTGERVNTEAFF	TRBD1	-	TRBV5-1	TRBJ1-1
TGTGCCAGCAGTGAGTATGGAGACACTGAAGCTTTCTTT	CASSEYGDTEAFF	-	few	TRBV25-1	TRBJ1-1
TGTGCCAGTAGCAGGGCTCTGAACACTGAAGCTTTCTTT	CASSRALNTEAFF	-	few	TRBV19	TRBJ1-1
TGTGCCAGCAGCTTGAGCACCGGGACAGGAACACAAGAGACCCAGTACTTC	CASSLSTGTGTQETQYF	TRBD1	-	TRBV5-8	TRBJ2-5
TGTGCCAGCAGCCAAGAATGGTATTCAGGCGTCGGAAACACCATATATTTT	CASSQEWYSGVGNTIYF	-	-	TRBV3-1/TRBV3-2	TRBJ1-3
TGTGCCAGCTCAGACTTAAGGGTGGGGGCCACTGAAGCTTTCTTT	CASSDLRVGATEAFF	-	-	TRBV3-1/TRBV3-2	TRBJ1-1
TGTGCCAGCAGCTCAACCCTGGACCAGGGGGAGCAGTACTTC	CASSSTLDQGEQYF	-	-	TRBV7-9	TRBJ2-7
TGTGCCAGCAGCTTATTTGCAGGGCCTGAAGCTTTCTTT	CASSLFAGPEAFF	-	-	TRBV11-2	TRBJ1-1
TGTGCCAGCAGTTACCGGACAGGGGGCGATATTGATGGCTACACCTTC	CASSYRTGGDIDGYTF	TRBD1	-	TRBV6-5	TRBJ1-2
TGTGCCACCAGGAACCTAGACTATGGTGAGCAGTTCTTC	CATRNLDYGEQFF	-	once	TRBV24-1	TRBJ2-1
TGTGCCAGCAGTAAAGACAGGAGAAATGAGCAGTTCTTC	CASSKDRRNEQFF	-	-	TRBV27	TRBJ2-1
TGTGCCAGCAGCTTAGTATCGGAGACCCAGTACTTC	CASSLVSETQYF	-	-	TRBV7-6	TRBJ2-5
TGTGCCAGCAGCCCCGACAGGAGCTCCTACAATGAGCAGTTCTTC	CASSPDRSSYNEQFF	-	-	TRBV7-9	TRBJ2-1
TGCGCCAGCTGGACCGGGACTACCGGGGAGCTGTTTTTT	CASWTGTTGELFF	-	-	TRBV5-1	TRBJ2-2
TGTGCCAGCAGCCAAGGGTTGGGGGGGGACTATGGCTACACCTTC	CASSQGLGGDYGYTF	-	-	TRBV3-1/TRBV3-2	TRBJ1-2
TGTGCCATAGGAGAGAGGGATGTTTACGGCTACACCTTC	CAIGERDVYGYTF	-	-	TRBV10-3	TRBJ1-2
TGTGCCAGCAGCCACGCTAGCGGGGAGTCCTACGAGCAGTACTTC	CASSHASGESYEQYF	TRBD2	-	TRBV7-2	TRBJ2-7
TGTGCCAGCAGATCAACCGGGACAGGGGAATCACCCCTCCACTTT	CASRSTGTGESPLHF	TRBD1	-	TRBV13	TRBJ1-6
TGTGCCAGCAGCCAAATAGGGACAGCTAAATTGGGCTCCTACGAGCAGTACTTC	CASSQIGTAKLGSYEQYF	TRBD1	-	TRBV3-1/TRBV3-2	TRBJ2-7
TGTGCCAGCAGTTACGTCCAGCAAGAGACCCAGTACTTC	CASSYVQQETQYF	-	-	TRBV6-2/TRBV6-3	TRBJ2-5
TGTGCCAGTAGTATCGGTGAGAACACTGAAGCTTTCTTT	CASSIGENTEAFF	-	-	TRBV19	TRBJ1-1
TGTGCCAGCAGCGTGACTAGCGCCTCCTACGAGCAGTACTTC	CASSVTSASYEQYF	TRBD2	-	TRBV7-2	TRBJ2-7
TGCAGCGTCGAAGGGACAGTAGAGACCCAGTACTTC	CSVEGTVETQYF	TRBD1	-	TRBV29-1	TRBJ2-5
TGTGCCAGCAGTCGCCACCTGGGACAGGGAACAACTAATGAAAAACTGTTTTTT	CASSRHLGQGTTNEKLFF	TRBD1	-	TRBV27	TRBJ1-4
TGTGCCAGCAGTTCCGTCCTGACAGGCCAGGGCTACACCTTC	CASSSVLTGQGYTF	-	-	TRBV6-5	TRBJ1-2
TGTGCCAGCAGCTACCTAACTTTCTCCTACGAGCAGTACTTC	CASSYLTFSYEQYF	-	-	TRBV5-6	TRBJ2-7
TGTGCCAGCAGCTTAGATGGGGGCGCGGCAGATACGCAGTATTTT	CASSLDGGAADTQYF	-	few	TRBV11-2	TRBJ2-3
TGTGCCAGCAGCGATAGGACAGGTCGTTCCCACCGGGGCTACACCTTC	CASSDRTGRSHRGYTF	TRBD1	-	TRBV7-2	TRBJ1-2
TGTGCCAGTACGGGGTTTTGGACTGAAGCTTTCTTT	CASTGFWTEAFF	-	few	TRBV19	TRBJ1-1
TGTGCCAGCTCACCTGAACAGGGTGGTTCACCCCTCCACTTT	CASSPEQGGSPLHF	-	-	TRBV18	TRBJ1-6
TGTGCCAGCAGATCTAGCGGGGGGGCTAGGTCAGATACGCAGTATTTT	CASRSSGGARSDTQYF	TRBD2	-	TRBV7-2	TRBJ2-3
TGTGCCAGCAGTCGGGGCCGGGGACAAGGCTACACCTTC	CASSRGRGQGYTF	-	-	TRBV6-5	TRBJ1-2
TGTGCCAGCAGCGTCCGGACTAGCAATGAGCAGTTCTTC	CASSVRTSNEQFF	TRBD2	-	TRBV11-2	TRBJ2-1
TGCGCCAGCAGCCAGGAGACAGGGAGGAATCAGCCCCAGCATTTT	CASSQETGRNQPQHF	TRBD1	few	TRBV4-3	TRBJ1-5
TGTGCCAGCAGTTACGCTACGGGACTAGCGCTCTACGAGCAGTACTTC	CASSYATGLALYEQYF	TRBD2	-	TRBV6-2/TRBV6-3	TRBJ2-7
TGTGCCAGCAGTTTCTCGAACACTGAAGCTTTCTTT	CASSFSNTEAFF	-	-	TRBV12-3/TRBV12-4	TRBJ1-1
TGCGCCAGCAGCCAAGACCTAGACCCGGGAGGGGTAGATACGCAGTATTTT	CASSQDLDPGGVDTQYF	TRBD2	-	TRBV4-3	TRBJ2-3
TGTGCCATCAGTGAGCCGGATTGGGACAGGGTAGGTGAGCAGTACTTC	CAISEPDWDRVGEQYF	TRBD1	-	TRBV10-3	TRBJ2-7
TGTGCCAGCAGCCAAGAAGGGCCTAGCCCGAGCTCCTACAATGAGCAGTTCTTC	CASSQEGPSPSSYNEQFF	-	-	TRBV3-1/TRBV3-2	TRBJ2-1
TGTGCCAGCAGTAACAGGGGTGGCTACACCTTC	CASSNRGGYTF	TRBD1	few	TRBV12-3/TRBV12-4	TRBJ1-2
TGTGCCAGTAGTTTTGGTAGTGAGCAGTTCTTC	CASSFGSEQFF	-	once	TRBV27	TRBJ2-1
TGTGCCAGCAGCCCCGCGGGGCTCAATGAAAAACTGTTTTTT	CASSPAGLNEKLFF	-	-	TRBV7-2	TRBJ1-4
TGTGCCAGTATGATGAGCTCCTATAATTCACCCCTCCACTTT	CASMMSSYNSPLHF	-	-	TRBV19	TRBJ1-6
TGTGCCATCAGTCAGGAATACGAGCAGTACTTC	CAISQEYEQYF	-	-	TRBV10-3	TRBJ2-7
TGCGCCAGCAGCTTGGTGGTAGATAATTCACCCCTCCACTTT	CASSLVVDNSPLHF	-	-	TRBV5-1	TRBJ1-6
TGTGCCAGCAGCTTGGCCGGCGGGGGCCGCTTTGAGCAGTTCTTC	CASSLAGGGRFEQFF	-	-	TRBV5-5	TRBJ2-1
TGTGCCAGCAGCCTAGGGGCAAACACCGGGGAGCTGTTTTTT	CASSLGANTGELFF	-	once	TRBV7-9	TRBJ2-2
TGTGCCATCAGTGAGACAGGCTCCTATGGCTACACCTTC	CAISETGSYGYTF	-	-	TRBV10-3	TRBJ1-2
TGTGCCACCAGCACCACCGAGGGGGTGGACTACGAGCAGTACTTC	CATSTTEGVDYEQYF	-	-	TRBV15	TRBJ2-7
TGTGCCAGCAGTTATTTGGGCATCGGGGCAGATACGCAGTATTTT	CASSYLGIGADTQYF	-	-	TRBV6-2/TRBV6-3	TRBJ2-3